This entry features one TCR beta chain sequence. Original methodology: By means of reference gene primer amplification, nucleated cell counts were estimated. Sequencing was performed with immunoSEQ multiplex PCR; in TCRdb, only in-frame clones are kept and a portion is missing. V and J calls and clone size are copied from that table; D and trimming were computed from the DNA. The repertoire holds approximately 100,000 clones, approximately 87% seen once, with roughly 12% in the top ten. Germline lookup yields CDR1 SGHAT and CDR2 FQNNGV. J gave up 5 bases and V 0 bases, and 6 bases lay outside the gene matches. The CDR3 consists of 15 residues. The data originate from a study of blood T cell repertoires in COVID-19. Study details: Italy, Spain and the United States were the sources of the convalescent and acute COVID-19 samples. The analysed material was cDNA or gDNA that came from T cells, B-cell-depleted T cells, or PBMCs.

The genes are TRBV11-2 and TRBJ1-1; the match to TRBD1 covers 7 bases. Sample: peripheral blood. This clonotype was sampled from a woman aged 25 to 39 with acute or convalescent COVID-19. The CDR3 loop reads CASSLDPPGGTEAFF. The CDR3 nucleotides are TGTGCCAGCAGCTTAGACCCCCCAGGGGGAACTGAAGCTTTCTTT.